A single sample is the source of the 21 T cell receptor beta chains below, sequenced in a study of chemoradiotherapy in HPV16-positive cancers. The repertoire was sequenced with immunoSEQ multiplex PCR; TCRdb's copy has only in-frame clones and lacks some. Among about 10,000 clones listed, over 65% were seen once. The biological material was taken from a patient who underwent chemoradiotherapy. Source of these receptors: a human donor with HPV-associated anogenital cancer.

The genes are TRBV29-1 and TRBJ1-1; 7 bases align to TRBD1. Per germline, CDR1 SQVTM and CDR2 ANQGSEA. The length of the CDR3 is 14 residues. Trimming at V came to 3 bases and at J to 3 bases, leaving 7 bases not matched to a gene. The CDR3 loop reads CSVDGYRGDTEAFF. In DNA, the CDR3 is TGCAGCGTTGATGGATACAGGGGAGACACTGAAGCTTTCTTT.

This clone was counted between two and nine times. One end of the junction varies from germline; a read error may be responsible. The gene calls are TRBV5-4 and TRBJ1-3; 9 positions agree with TRBD1. Germline CDR1 reads SGHNT; CDR2 reads YYREEE (reference sequence). The CDR3 loop spans 11 amino acids. CDR3 nucleotides: TGTGCCAGCAGCTCCCGGACAGGGGAGGTATTT. Protein product: CASSSRTGEVF.

The J gene is TRBJ1-1, the V gene TRBV5-5; no definite D call. V was shortened by 0 bases and J by 0 bases, with 3 bases between the two germline ends. CDR1 and CDR2 (germline): SGHKS, YYEKEE (reference sequence). CDR3 length: 13 amino acids. CDR3 loop: CASSLALNTEAFF. DNA for the CDR3: TGTGCCAGCAGCTTGGCGCTGAACACTGAAGCTTTCTTT.

This clone was counted a few times. The chain uses TRBV7-2 and TRBJ1-5; D not resolved. Germline V gene lookup returns CDR1 SGHTA and CDR2 FQGNSA. V shed 3 bases and J shed 4 bases, with 10 bases lying between them. The CDR3 is 14 residues long. CDR3 amino acids: CASSLDPGNQPQHF. The CDR3 bases are TGTGCCAGCAGCTTGGACCCTGGGAATCAGCCCCAGCATTTT.

The V call is TRBV4-1, the J call TRBJ1-2; D may be TRBD1 (5 bases). The CDR3 length is 20 residues. V lost 1 base, J lost 0 bases, and 24 bases lay in between. Germline lookup yields CDR1 MGHRA and CDR2 YSYEKL. The DNA of the CDR3 is TGCGCCAGCAGCCAAGTGACTTATACGGTGGGGCTTCAAGCTAACTATGGCTACACCTTC. Translating gives CASSQVTYTVGLQANYGYTF.

Worth noting for this clone: Other nucleotide sequences from this sample produce the same CDR3. The chain uses TRBV28 and TRBJ2-7; 9 bases are a match to TRBD1. The CDR3 length is 13 residues. The germline CDR1 and CDR2 sequences are MDHEN and SYDVKM. This CDR3 is CAIRGQGSYEQYF. CDR3 in DNA: TGTGCGATACGCGGACAGGGGTCCTACGAGCAGTACTTC.

This clone appeared a single time. The gene calls are TRBV11-2 and TRBJ2-7; perhaps TRBD2 as D (5 bases). The CDR3 totals 17 residues. Trimming cost V 5 bases and J 3 bases, with 23 bases left between them. The V gene's germline CDR1 is SGHAT and CDR2 FQNNGV. The CDR3 nucleotides are TGTGCCAGCAGCCCAATAAACCGCCGGGAAAAAGGCTACGAGCAGTACTTC. Translated, it gives CASSPINRREKGYEQYF.

This clone appeared a few times. V usage is TRBV10-1 and J usage is TRBJ1-2, with TRBD1 matching over 10 bases. In germline, CDR1 is WNHNN, CDR2 SYGVQD (reference sequence). The CDR3 is made up of 17 amino acids. V gave up 0 bases and J gave up 3 bases; unmatched junction bases: 7. The CDR3 protein is CASSESRDRGRDYGYTF. CDR3 in DNA: TGCGCCAGCAGTGAGTCAAGAGACAGGGGGCGCGACTATGGCTACACCTTC.

The chain combines TRBV27 with TRBJ2-3; 11 bases align to TRBD1. Trimming cost V 6 bases and J 1 base; bases outside gene matches: 12. Germline values: CDR1 MNHEY, CDR2 SMNVEV (reference sequence). This CDR3 has 18 amino acids. The CDR3 DNA sequence: TGTGCCAGCAGCCGGACAGGGGGCAGGCGAGGTGGCACAGATACGCAGTATTTT. Its translation is CASSRTGGRRGGTDTQYF.

V is TRBV5-4 and J is TRBJ1-4; D is perhaps TRBD1 (5 bases). Germline lookup yields CDR1 SGHNT and CDR2 YYREEE (reference sequence). The V end lost 4 bases, the J end lost 5 bases, and 18 bases lay between the germline ends. This CDR3 contains 16 residues. CDR3 DNA sequence: TGTGCCAGCAGCAGAGCAGACAGCTCACCGAATGAAAAACTGTTTTTT. It codes for CASSRADSSPNEKLFF.

The chain uses TRBV19 and TRBJ2-7; the D gene could be TRBD1 or TRBD2 (5 bases each). The V gene lost 6 bases and the J gene lost 9 bases, with 15 bases spanning the gap. The CDR3 sequence is 12 residues long. Germline V gene data show CDR1 as LNHDA and CDR2 as SQIVND (reference sequence). CDR3 in amino acids: CASSPGTWGQYF. In nucleotides, the CDR3 is TGTGCCAGTAGCCCAGGGACCTGGGGGCAGTACTTC.

Concerning this clone itself: The sample has other DNA sequences that encode this CDR3 too. This rearrangement joins TRBV2 to TRBJ1-5; D is possibly TRBD1 (6 bases). The V end was cut by 1 base, the J end by 7 bases, with 11 bases between. Germline CDR1 SNHLY, CDR2 FYNNEI. The CDR3 consists of 14 residues. CDR3 protein: CASSEGPGAQPQHF. The CDR3 DNA sequence: TGTGCCAGCAGTGAAGGCCCGGGGGCACAGCCCCAGCATTTT. The complete variable domain, with remaining parts taken from reference TRBV2 and TRBJ1-5, reads EPEVTQTPSHQVTQMGQEVILRCVPISNHLYFYWYRQILGQKVEFLVSFYNNEISEKSEIFDDQFSVERPDGSNFTLKIRSTKLEDSAMYFCASSEGPGAQPQHFGDGTRLSIL.

The chain carries TRBV27 and TRBJ1-1; 7 bases are shared with TRBD1. The germline CDR1 and CDR2 sequences are MNHEY and SMNVEV (reference sequence). This CDR3 has 15 amino acids. V lost 6 bases and J lost 1; bases outside the gene matches: 8. CDR3 residues: CASSPNQGGNTEAFF. The DNA of the CDR3 is TGTGCCAGCAGCCCGAATCAGGGGGGGAACACTGAAGCTTTCTTT.

The V call is TRBV28, the J call TRBJ1-1; 7 nucleotides match TRBD1. The length of the CDR3 is 14 residues. J gave up 0 bases and V 6 bases, and 4 bases lay outside the gene matches. The V gene's germline CDR1 is MDHEN and CDR2 SYDVKM. CDR3: CASSYGQVNTEAFF. Here the CDR3 DNA reads TGTGCCAGCAGCTACGGACAGGTGAACACTGAAGCTTTCTTT. The full variable domain, its missing parts supplied by reference TRBV28 and TRBJ1-1, is DVKVTQSSRYLVKRTGEKVFLECVQDMDHENMFWYRQDPGLGLRLIYFSYDVKMKEKGDIPEGYSVSREKKERFSLILESASTNQTSMYLCASSYGQVNTEAFFGQGTRLTVV.

The chain has TRBV5-6 and TRBJ2-1, with a tentative D call TRBD2 (6 bases). V lost 4 bases and J 3 bases, leaving 17 bases between the germline ends. Germline values: CDR1 SGHDT, CDR2 YYEEEE. CDR3 length equals 16 residues. CDR3 amino acids: CASSPLTGTFYNEQFF. Written as DNA, the CDR3 is TGTGCCAGCAGCCCTCTGACCGGGACTTTCTACAATGAGCAGTTCTTC.

This clone was counted only a few times. The gene calls are TRBV7-9 and TRBJ1-5; possible D gene TRBD1, 5 bases. This CDR3 is 16 amino acids long. CDR1 and CDR2 (germline): SEHNR, FQNEAQ (reference sequence). The V gene lost 5 bases and the J gene lost 4 bases, with 18 bases spanning the gap. CDR3 DNA: TGTGCCAGCAGCCCAGCCGGCTTGGGGGTTAATCAGCCCCAGCATTTT. It is translated as CASSPAGLGVNQPQHF.

This chain joins TRBV28 and TRBJ2-1, with 9 bases that match TRBD2. CDR1 and CDR2 from the germline V gene are MDHEN and SYDVKM. The CDR3 totals 14 residues. The ends lost 3 bases at V and 8 bases at J; junction bases unmatched: 5. The chain's CDR3 is CASSFLAGRDEQFF. CDR3 nucleotides: TGTGCCAGCAGTTTCCTAGCGGGGAGGGATGAGCAGTTCTTC.

The CDR3 is CASRMNHGYTF. The CDR3 DNA follows: TGTGCCAGTAGAATGAATCATGGCTACACCTTC. J is TRBJ1-2 and V is TRBV19, with D unclear. Trimming shortened V by 6 bases and J by 6 bases, and 8 bases separated the two germline ends. The CDR3 spans 11 residues. Germline V gene data show CDR1 as LNHDA and CDR2 as SQIVND (reference sequence).

The CDR3 region has the DNA TGCAGTGCGTCGGGACAGTATGGCTACACCTTC. Residues: CSASGQYGYTF. The gene calls are TRBV20-1 and TRBJ1-2; TRBD1 agrees at 7 bases. With 6 bases clipped from V and 5 bases from J, the junction kept 3 bases outside the gene matches. The germline V gene encodes CDR1 DFQATT and CDR2 SNEGSKA (reference sequence). This CDR3 is 11 amino acids long.

V usage is TRBV28 and J usage is TRBJ2-7; 11 positions agree with TRBD2. V trimming: 3 bases; J trimming: 0 bases; junction bases outside the gene matches: 1. The CDR3 sequence is 15 residues long. Germline CDR1 is MDHEN and CDR2 is SYDVKM. As DNA, the CDR3 is TGTGCCAGCAGTTTTACTAGCGGGAGCTCCTACGAGCAGTACTTC. Protein product: CASSFTSGSSYEQYF. The entire variable domain, with the rest obtained from reference TRBV28 and TRBJ2-7, is as follows: DVKVTQSSRYLVKRTGEKVFLECVQDMDHENMFWYRQDPGLGLRLIYFSYDVKMKEKGDIPEGYSVSREKKERFSLILESASTNQTSMYLCASSFTSGSSYEQYFGPGTRLTVT.

In nucleotides, the CDR3 is TGTGCCAGCAGCCAGCGGGACTATAAAACCGGGGAGCTGTTTTTT. Encoded protein: CASSQRDYKTGELFF. This chain connects TRBV4-2 to TRBJ2-2; 7 bases are shared with TRBD2. The V gene's germline CDR1 is LGHNA and CDR2 YNFKEQ. This CDR3 is 15 amino acids long. The junction had 6 bases not matched to a gene; V was cut back by 3 bases and J by 5 bases.